What follows describes a single T cell receptor (beta chain). Its matching antigen is unknown. Each subset's genomic DNA was shared equally among a number of immunoSEQ plates. Here immunoSEQ multiplex PCR was the method, and the copy in TCRdb shows in-frame clones only, minus some. The sample carries 630,000 or so clones, roughly 98% recorded once. This specimen comes from a study of shared clonotypes between healthy human individuals. The naive CD8 subset, CD45RO-negative cells positively selected for CCR7, excluded terminally differentiated effector memory CD45RA+ cells. Study findings and constraints: Naive subsets, compared against memory subsets, generally had larger estimated richness values. Non-shared clonotypes showed lower generation probabilities than clonotypes common to all four donors.

CDR1 and CDR2 (germline): MNHNY, SVGAGI (reference sequence). The CDR3 has 14 amino acids. Trimming removed 6 bases from V and 3 bases from J, with 12 bases in between. The source is a man aged 25 to 40 in good health. This chain uses TRBV6-6 with TRBJ1-5, with a weak D call TRBD1 (6 bases). Sequencing was performed on naive CD8+ T cells sorted from blood. CDR3 sequence: CASRTTGTNQPQHF. The DNA of the CDR3 is TGTGCCAGCAGGACGACAGGCACCAATCAGCCCCAGCATTTT.